The 14 T cell receptor beta chains listed next were all sequenced from one sample in a study of identical twins. TCRdb passed the 5' RACE reads through MiXCR, listing each CDR3 protein once. The data contain about 240,000 distinct CDR3 sequences, approximately 7.3% of them singletons. These sequences were also reported in another study, on yellow fever vaccine responses in identical twins.

Material for sequencing was CD8+ T cells sorted from blood. These receptors all come from a woman aged 18-35 years in good health.

This clonotype has at least ten counts. The CDR3 spells CASSSRDAYEQYV. The CDR3 DNA follows: TGCGCCAGCAGCTCCCGGGACGCTTACGAGCAGTACGTC. The chain has TRBV5-1 and TRBJ2-7, with D perhaps given as TRBD1 or TRBD2 (5 bases each). Trimming took 3 bases from V and 4 from J, leaving 11 bases between them. CDR3 size: 13 residues. CDR1 SGHRS and CDR2 YFSETQ come from the germline V gene.

This clonotype showed up many times. The chain links TRBV15 to TRBJ1-5, with no clear D. This CDR3 comprises 14 residues. Trimming stripped 1 base from V and 7 bases from J, with 11 bases between. Germline assignment: CDR1 LNHNV and CDR2 YYDKDF (reference sequence). CDR3 nucleotides: TGTGCCACCAGCAGAGGACGGGTGGGACAGCCCCAGCATTTT. It encodes CATSRGRVGQPQHF.

This clonotype occurred many times. This rearrangement joins TRBV4-2 to TRBJ2-1; 9 bases align to TRBD2. V trimming: 1 base; J trimming: 5 bases; junction bases outside the gene matches: 3. The germline gives CDR1 LGHNA, CDR2 YNFKEQ. CDR3 length: 15 amino acids. CDR3 nucleotides: TGTGCCAGCAGCCAAGGACTAGCGGAACACAATGAGCAGTTCTTC. It translates to CASSQGLAEHNEQFF.

Many counts were recorded for this clonotype. The rearrangement joins TRBV6-6 to TRBJ2-7, with 7 bases identical to TRBD1. The CDR3 totals 13 residues. The V gene end was trimmed by 6 bases and the J gene end by 3 bases; junction bases not matched to a gene: 5. CDR1 and CDR2 from the germline V gene are MNHNY and SVGAGI (reference sequence). CDR3 nucleotide sequence: TGTGCCAGCAGCAAGGGACAGCTCTACGAGCAGTACGTC. Translating it yields CASSKGQLYEQYV.

This clonotype has a count of ten or more. The gene calls are TRBV2 and TRBJ1-1; D call uncertain. V gave up 3 bases and J gave up 1 base, with 12 bases separating them. This CDR3 is 15 amino acids long. CDR1 is SNHLY and CDR2 is FYNNEI in the germline V gene. DNA of the CDR3: TGTGCCAGCAGTGAGGAGAGGGAGAGGAACACTGAAGCTTTCTTT. Its translation is CASSEERERNTEAFF. The full variable domain, rest sourced from reference TRBV2 and TRBJ1-1, is EPEVTQTPSHQVTQMGQEVILRCVPISNHLYFYWYRQILGQKVEFLVSFYNNEISEKSEIFDDQFSVERPDGSNFTLKIRSTKLEDSAMYFCASSEERERNTEAFFGQGTRLTVV.

This clonotype has at least ten counts. The chain has TRBV12-3 or TRBV12-4 and TRBJ1-6; TRBD1 matches at 7 bases. The CDR3 sequence is 13 residues long. V gave up 5 bases and J gave up 7 bases; unmatched junction bases: 2. The chain's CDR3 is CASSRDRNSPLHF. As DNA, the CDR3 is TGTGCCAGCAGTCGGGACAGAAATTCACCCCTCCACTTT.

This clonotype appeared many times. This chain links TRBV18 with TRBJ2-1; the D gene is possibly TRBD1 (6 bases). Trimming took off 4 bases at V and 1 base at J, with 14 bases between the two ends. The CDR3 sequence is 16 residues long. Per germline, CDR1 KGHSH and CDR2 LQKENI. The CDR3 DNA follows: TGTGCCAGCTCACGCACAGGGATAGGTTCCTACAATGAGCAGTTCTTC. Encoded protein: CASSRTGIGSYNEQFF.

V is TRBV7-9 and J is TRBJ2-7; 10 nucleotides line up with TRBD2. Per germline, CDR1 SEHNR and CDR2 FQNEAQ (reference sequence). This CDR3 has 16 amino acids. V shed 4 bases and J 1 base; nucleotides not matched to a gene: 7. The DNA for the CDR3 is TGTGCCAGCAGCTCTAAGACTAGCGGGCGTTCCTACGAGCAGTACTTC. Translating gives CASSSKTSGRSYEQYF. Filled out from reference TRBV7-9 and TRBJ2-7, the complete variable domain reads DTGVSQNPRHKITKRGQNVTFRCDPISEHNRLYWYRQTLGQGPEFLTYFQNEAQLEKSRLLSDRFSAERPKGSFSTLEIQRTEQGDSAMYLCASSSKTSGRSYEQYFGPGTRLTVT.

This clonotype has a count of ten or more. The V and J genes are TRBV7-6 and TRBJ2-7; 7 bases align to TRBD2. J was trimmed by 1 base and V by 4 bases; bases with no gene match: 10. This CDR3 region has 16 residues. The V gene's germline CDR1 is SGHVS and CDR2 FNYEAQ. For the CDR3, the DNA is TGTGCCAGCAGCTCAGAGTTGGCGGGAGCTTCCTACGAGCAGTACTTC. Its translation: CASSSELAGASYEQYF. Filled out from reference TRBV7-6 and TRBJ2-7, the complete variable domain reads GAGVSQSPRYKVTKRGQDVALRCDPISGHVSLYWYRQALGQGPEFLTYFNYEAQQDKSGLPNDRFSAERPEGSISTLTIQRTEQRDSAMYRCASSSELAGASYEQYFGPGTRLTVT.

This chain connects TRBV19 to TRBJ2-1; TRBD2 matches 9 bases. V shed 3 bases, J shed 6 bases, and the junction held 6 bases outside the gene matches. The germline CDR1 and CDR2 sequences are LNHDA and SQIVND (reference sequence). This CDR3 is built from 15 residues. The CDR3 region has the DNA TGTGCCAGTAGTATGGCTAGCGGGGTATTCAATGAGCAGTTCTTC. Translation gives CASSMASGVFNEQFF.

The V and J genes are TRBV15 and TRBJ2-1; 10 bases map to TRBD1. CDR1 and CDR2 from the germline V gene are LNHNV and YYDKDF (reference sequence). The junction had 4 bases not matched to a gene; V was cut back by 0 bases and J by 5 bases. The CDR3 is made up of 16 amino acids. CDR3 region: CATSREQGTGDNEQFF. CDR3 DNA: TGTGCCACCAGCAGAGAACAAGGGACAGGGGACAATGAGCAGTTCTTC.

This clonotype showed up many times. The chain uses TRBV7-8 and TRBJ2-1; 11 nucleotides match TRBD2. The germline V gene has CDR1 SGHVS and CDR2 FQNEAQ. The CDR3 spans 16 residues. After removal of 3 bases from V and 7 bases from J, the junction contained 8 bases not matched to a gene. This CDR3 is CASSFPLAGERNEQFF. DNA for the CDR3: TGTGCCAGCAGCTTCCCACTAGCGGGAGAACGTAATGAGCAGTTCTTC.

There are many counts of this clonotype. The V call is TRBV20-1, the J call TRBJ2-3, with 8 bases fitting TRBD2. Trimming at V came to 0 bases and at J to 6 bases, leaving 5 bases not matched to a gene. Germline V gene lookup returns CDR1 DFQATT and CDR2 SNEGSKA (reference sequence). This CDR3 region has 14 residues. The CDR3 DNA reads TGCAGTGCTAGAGATCCAGCGGGGGTGGATACGCAGTATTTT. This gives the protein CSARDPAGVDTQYF.

This rearrangement joins TRBV27 to TRBJ2-3; 10 bases fit TRBD1. The CDR3 extends over 14 amino acids. With 5 bases clipped from V and 8 bases from J, the junction kept 7 bases outside the gene matches. Germline CDR1 and CDR2: MNHEY and SMNVEV (reference sequence). The CDR3 DNA is TGTGCCAGCAGTGTGACAGGGGGCAGGACTACGCAGTATTTT. It codes for CASSVTGGRTTQYF.